One sample yielded the 23 T cell receptor beta chains listed below, sequenced in a study of cytomegalovirus exposure and HLA in healthy donors. Researchers ran the PCR with 60 Vbeta and 13 Jbeta primers. Measured with immunoSEQ multiplex PCR; TCRdb has only the in-frame clones, and not every one. The repertoire holds some 190,000 clones, with about 82% as singletons. Sequencing input: PBMCs. These receptors came from a woman aged 30 to 39 in good health and CMV-seronegative.

The V call is TRBV7-2, the J call TRBJ1-2; TRBD1 might be the D (5 bases). This CDR3 contains 13 residues. The germline CDR1 and CDR2 sequences are SGHTA and FQGNSA. V gave up 2 bases and J gave up 5 bases, with 9 bases separating them. This chain's CDR3 is CASSLSGMYGYTF. CDR3 bases: TGTGCCAGCAGCTTATCAGGGATGTATGGCTACACCTTC.

This clone was detected a few times. This rearrangement joins TRBV7-2 to TRBJ2-1, with 7 positions matching TRBD1. Losses at the gene ends were 5 bases for V and 8 bases for J; bases not matched to a gene: 9. Germline CDR1 reads SGHTA; CDR2 reads FQGNSA. This CDR3 region has 14 residues. CDR3 residues: CASSLRGWYDEQFF. Written as DNA, the CDR3 is TGTGCCAGCAGCCTCAGGGGGTGGTACGATGAGCAGTTCTTC.

This clone was seen more than once but under ten times. This sequence joins TRBV10-1 and TRBJ2-2; no clear D gene. Germline loops: CDR1 WNHNN, CDR2 SYGVQD (reference sequence). Trimming took off 3 bases at V and 0 bases at J, with 5 bases between the two ends. This CDR3 is 14 amino acids long. CDR3 DNA sequence: TGCGCCAGCAGTGAACAGACGAACACCGGGGAGCTGTTTTTT. It is translated as CASSEQTNTGELFF.

The rearrangement uses TRBV7-2 and TRBJ1-5; 7 bases line up with TRBD1. This CDR3 comprises 15 residues. CDR1 is SGHTA and CDR2 is FQGNSA in the germline V gene. Trimming removed 1 base from V and 6 bases from J; junction bases left unmatched: 6. CDR3 coding DNA: TGTGCCAGCAGCTTAGAAGGGGGCTTCCGTCAGCCCCAGCATTTT. This encodes CASSLEGGFRQPQHF.

V and J are TRBV7-9 and TRBJ2-1; 8 bases are shared with TRBD2. The V gene's germline CDR1 is SEHNR and CDR2 FQNEAQ (reference sequence). Losses at the gene ends were 5 bases for V and 2 bases for J; bases not matched to a gene: 5. The CDR3 is made up of 15 amino acids. CDR3 coding DNA: TGTGCCAGCAGCCAGAGCGGGGGACCCTACAATGAGCAGTTCTTC. It codes for CASSQSGGPYNEQFF.

The chain employs TRBV19 and TRBJ2-7, with TRBD2 identical over 8 bases. Germline assignment: CDR1 LNHDA and CDR2 SQIVND (reference sequence). The CDR3 covers 14 residues. The ends lost 5 bases at V and 3 bases at J; junction bases unmatched: 6. The CDR3 reads CASSGPGLGYEQYF. The CDR3 coding sequence is TGTGCCAGTAGTGGACCGGGACTAGGCTACGAGCAGTACTTC. Using reference TRBV19 and TRBJ2-7 for the parts outside the CDR3, the full variable domain is DGGITQSPKYLFRKEGQNVTLSCEQNLNHDAMYWYRQDPGQGLRLIYYSQIVNDFQKGDIAEGYSVSREKKESFPLTVTSAQKNPTAFYLCASSGPGLGYEQYFGPGTRLTVT.

V is TRBV4-2 and J is TRBJ2-1; the D gene is possibly TRBD2 (6 bases). Germline loops: CDR1 LGHNA, CDR2 YNFKEQ. The CDR3 has 15 residues. Trimming left V 2 bases short and J 5 bases short, with 13 bases between. In DNA, the CDR3 is TGTGCCAGCAGCCAACCCGGGACTGCGAACAATGAGCAGTTCTTC. It codes for CASSQPGTANNEQFF.

The chain recombines TRBV19 with TRBJ2-3; 8 nucleotides match TRBD2. Germline CDR1 LNHDA, CDR2 SQIVND (reference sequence). This CDR3 region has 15 residues. J lost 2 bases, V lost 6 bases, and 7 bases had no gene match. The CDR3 DNA sequence: TGTGCCAGTAGCTCTGGCGGGGGGCACACAGATACGCAGTATTTT. This codes for CASSSGGGHTDTQYF. The entire variable domain, with the rest obtained from reference TRBV19 and TRBJ2-3, is as follows: DGGITQSPKYLFRKEGQNVTLSCEQNLNHDAMYWYRQDPGQGLRLIYYSQIVNDFQKGDIAEGYSVSREKKESFPLTVTSAQKNPTAFYLCASSSGGGHTDTQYFGPGTRLTVL.

J is TRBJ1-5 and V is TRBV7-2; D gene unclear. Per the germline V gene, CDR1 is SGHTA and CDR2 is FQGNSA. The CDR3 consists of 14 residues. Trimming stripped 6 bases from V and 5 bases from J, with 14 bases between. The CDR3 sequence is CASSKQIGDQPQHF. The DNA for the CDR3 is TGTGCCAGCAGTAAACAGATCGGGGATCAGCCCCAGCATTTT. Drawing the rest from reference TRBV7-2 and TRBJ1-5, the complete variable domain is GAGVSQSPSNKVTEKGKDVELRCDPISGHTALYWYRQSLGQGLEFLIYFQGNSAPDKSGLPSDRFSAERTGGSVSTLTIQRTQQEDSAVYLCASSKQIGDQPQHFGDGTRLSIL.

The chain employs TRBV2 and TRBJ2-7; TRBD2 matches at 10 bases. CDR1 and CDR2 (germline): SNHLY, FYNNEI. The trim removed 7 bases at V and 4 bases at J, leaving 7 bases unmatched. CDR3 length equals 14 residues. DNA of the CDR3: TGTGCCAGCAACTTCGGACTAGCGGCTTACGAGCAGTACTTC. The encoded protein is CASNFGLAAYEQYF.

The V call is TRBV7-6, the J call TRBJ2-7, with 8 bases fitting TRBD2. Germline V gene sequence: CDR1 SGHVS, CDR2 FNYEAQ. Losses at the gene ends were 1 base for V and 2 bases for J; bases not matched to a gene: 7. The CDR3 consists of 16 residues. The CDR3 DNA sequence: TGTGCCAGCAGCTTAGAGGGTAGCGGGGTTGCCTACGAGCAGTACTTC. Translating gives CASSLEGSGVAYEQYF.

The rearrangement uses TRBV18 and TRBJ2-3, with D perhaps TRBD2 (6 bases). The V and J ends lost 2 bases and 2 bases respectively, with 14 bases between them. The CDR3 extends over 16 amino acids. From germline, CDR1 is KGHSH and CDR2 LQKENI. The CDR3 DNA reads TGTGCCAGCTCACCAACACAGGCGGGGACCACAGATACGCAGTATTTT. The encoded protein is CASSPTQAGTTDTQYF. Complete variable domain (other parts from reference TRBV18 and TRBJ2-3): NAGVMQNPRHLVRRRGQEARLRCSPMKGHSHVYWYRQLPEEGLKFMVYLQKENIIDESGMPKERFSAEFPKEGPSILRIQQVVRGDSAAYFCASSPTQAGTTDTQYFGPGTRLTVL.

This clone was counted only a few times. V and J are TRBV18 and TRBJ1-2; D is ambiguous. The CDR3 consists of 13 residues. Germline V gene data show CDR1 as KGHSH and CDR2 as LQKENI. The V and J ends lost 3 bases and 4 bases respectively, with 9 bases between them. CDR3 nucleotide sequence: TGTGCCAGCTCACCGAAACAGCTCTATGGCTACACCTTC. Its protein product is CASSPKQLYGYTF.

In its sample, this clone was seen once. V gene TRBV5-1 combines with J gene TRBJ1-4, with TRBD1 as a possible D gene (6 bases). This CDR3 is built from 13 residues. Germline V CDR1 and CDR2: SGHRS, YFSETQ. The ends were cut back, 4 bases at V and 4 bases at J, with 8 bases in the middle. As DNA, the CDR3 is TGCGCCAGCAGCACGGACAGTAATGAAAAACTGTTTTTT. This sequence encodes CASSTDSNEKLFF.

V usage is TRBV10-3 and J usage is TRBJ1-6; 9 bases align to TRBD1. Germline-derived CDR1 and CDR2 are ENHRY and SYGVKD. The CDR3 loop spans 17 amino acids. V shed 8 bases, J shed 7 bases, and the junction held 15 bases outside the gene matches. DNA for the CDR3: TGTGCCATCTCTGAGGGGGGGACAGGGTTCAGCAATTCACCCCTCCACTTT. Its translation: CAISEGGTGFSNSPLHF.

This chain connects TRBV9 to TRBJ1-1; D possibly corresponds to TRBD1 (6 bases). The CDR3 has 15 amino acids. CDR1 is SGDLS, CDR2 YYNGEE, per germline. V shed 0 bases and J shed 3 bases, with 12 bases lying between them. The CDR3 DNA follows: TGTGCCAGCAGCGTAGCCAGGGGATCGGACACTGAAGCTTTCTTT. This gives the protein CASSVARGSDTEAFF.

The chain couples TRBV11-2 to TRBJ1-1, with 12 bases identical to TRBD1. In germline, CDR1 is SGHAT, CDR2 FQNNGV. There are 17 residues in the CDR3. Unmatched junction bases numbered 11, after V lost 5 bases and J lost 4 bases. Here the CDR3 DNA reads TGTGCCAGCAGCCCCCGGGACAGGGGGCGCGTAGGCACTGAAGCTTTCTTT. It specifies CASSPRDRGRVGTEAFF.

CDR3 coding DNA: TGTGCCAGCAGTTCGGGTATCTTTAATCAGCCCCAGCATTTT. Translation: CASSSGIFNQPQHF. The V call is TRBV27, the J call TRBJ1-5; D ambiguous. Germline V CDR1 and CDR2: MNHEY, SMNVEV (reference sequence). This CDR3 comprises 14 residues. The V end lost 4 bases, the J end lost 4 bases, and 11 bases lay between the germline ends.

V and J are TRBV10-1 and TRBJ2-3, with 14 nucleotides matching TRBD2. From germline, CDR1 is WNHNN and CDR2 SYGVQD (reference sequence). This CDR3 has 16 amino acids. Trimming cost V 2 bases and J 6 bases; bases outside gene matches: 4. The CDR3, as DNA: TGCGCCAGCAGTGAGGGACTAGCGGGGGGATCCGATACGCAGTATTTT. Its translation is CASSEGLAGGSDTQYF.

The rearrangement links TRBV5-1 to TRBJ2-6; a possible D gene is TRBD1 (7 bases). Germline lookup yields CDR1 SGHRS and CDR2 YFSETQ. This CDR3 has 18 residues. V lost 4 bases, J lost 1 base, and 18 bases lay in between. This chain's CDR3 is CASSPGGGGASGANVLTF. DNA of the CDR3: TGCGCCAGCAGCCCCGGAGGAGGGGGCGCATCTGGGGCCAACGTCCTGACTTTC.

The genes are TRBV4-2 and TRBJ2-1; D not certain. The CDR3 is 13 residues long. The ends were cut back, 0 bases at V and 6 bases at J, with 6 bases in the middle. Germline V gene data show CDR1 as LGHNA and CDR2 as YNFKEQ. CDR3 in DNA: TGTGCCAGCAGCCAAGACCTTTTCAATGAGCAGTTCTTC. Translation gives CASSQDLFNEQFF.

The chain recombines TRBV7-2 with TRBJ1-1; 10 nucleotides agree with TRBD1. In germline, CDR1 is SGHTA, CDR2 FQGNSA. The trim removed 5 bases at V and 3 bases at J, leaving 6 bases unmatched. The CDR3 has 15 amino acids. CDR3 loop: CASSVRQGAYTEAFF. The CDR3 nucleotides read TGTGCCAGCAGCGTCCGACAGGGGGCGTACACTGAAGCTTTCTTT.

The chain has TRBV5-1 and TRBJ1-6; D might be TRBD1 (5 bases). The CDR3 contains 14 residues. V lost 0 bases and J lost 6, with 7 bases in between. Germline lookup yields CDR1 SGHRS and CDR2 YFSETQ. CDR3 nucleotides: TGCGCCAGCAGCTTGGAGGGGCCTAATTCACCCCTCCACTTT. Its translation is CASSLEGPNSPLHF.